The next 27 T cell receptor beta chains were all read from a single sample in a study of cytomegalovirus exposure and HLA in healthy donors. The PCR made use of 60 Vbeta and 13 Jbeta primers. The method was immunoSEQ multiplex PCR; TCRdb's version includes in-frame clones alone and lacks a portion of them. This sample carries about 200,000 clones, 75% to 85% of them seen once, and the ten largest clones take 1.4%. The specimen sequenced was PBMCs. The receptors were sampled from a girl aged 5-17 years in good health and CMV-seronegative.

The V and J genes are TRBV7-3 and TRBJ2-7, with D possibly being TRBD1 (6 bases). Germline V gene sequence: CDR1 SGHTA, CDR2 FQGTGA. The CDR3 sequence is 17 residues long. V lost 5 bases to trimming and J lost 0 bases, with 20 bases between them. CDR3 residues: CASSLEAWTASSYEQYF. In DNA, the CDR3 is TGTGCCAGCAGCCTCGAGGCCTGGACAGCGAGCTCCTACGAGCAGTACTTC.

V and J are TRBV2 and TRBJ1-5; 7 nucleotides agree with TRBD1. The ends lost 4 bases at V and 4 bases at J; junction bases unmatched: 4. The CDR3 consists of 14 residues. The germline V gene encodes CDR1 SNHLY and CDR2 FYNNEI. CDR3 region: CASSGDSRNQPQHF. The CDR3 coding sequence is TGTGCCAGCAGTGGGGACAGCCGAAATCAGCCCCAGCATTTT.

The rearrangement joins TRBV15 to TRBJ1-4; 8 nucleotides align to TRBD1. Germline CDR1 is LNHNV and CDR2 is YYDKDF (reference sequence). With 0 bases clipped from V and 7 bases from J, the junction kept 4 bases outside the gene matches. The CDR3 length is 15 residues. The CDR3 spells CATSRDRTGTEKLFF. The CDR3 region has the DNA TGTGCCACCAGCAGAGATCGGACAGGGACTGAAAAACTGTTTTTT. Full variable domain (remainder filled in from reference TRBV15 and TRBJ1-4): DAMVIQNPRYQVTQFGKPVTLSCSQTLNHNVMYWYQQKSSQAPKLLFHYYDKDFNNEADTPDNFQSRRPNTSFCFLDIRSPGLGDTAMYLCATSRDRTGTEKLFFGSGTQLSVL.

This rearrangement joins TRBV28 to TRBJ1-5; tentative D call: TRBD1 (6 bases). The CDR3 runs 15 residues. Looked up from germline, CDR1 is MDHEN and CDR2 is SYDVKM. V was trimmed by 2 bases and J by 4 bases, leaving 12 bases between them. CDR3 sequence (DNA): TGTGCCAGCAGTTTAGGACAGAAAGGGAATCAGCCCCAGCATTTT. As protein: CASSLGQKGNQPQHF.

The rearrangement uses TRBV4-2 and TRBJ2-4; 9 bases are a match to TRBD2. The CDR3 spans 15 residues. Trimming removed 2 bases from V and 8 bases from J; junction bases left unmatched: 7. Germline V gene sequence: CDR1 LGHNA, CDR2 YNFKEQ. The CDR3 DNA follows: TGTGCCAGCAGCCAATATCTAGCGGGGATGGACATTCAGTACTTC. It codes for CASSQYLAGMDIQYF.

This CDR3 is CSGNTGGTEAFF. The DNA for the CDR3 is TGCAGCGGGAACACAGGGGGCACTGAAGCTTTCTTT. J is TRBJ1-1 and V is TRBV29-1; 8 bases are a match to TRBD1. The V and J ends lost 7 bases and 4 bases, in that order; junction bases with no gene match: 5. This CDR3 spans 12 amino acids. Per the germline V gene, CDR1 is SQVTM and CDR2 is ANQGSEA.

This chain links TRBV29-1 with TRBJ1-2; TRBD1 matches at 10 bases. V was clipped by 7 bases and J by 9 bases; unmatched bases: 14. In germline, CDR1 is SQVTM, CDR2 ANQGSEA. The CDR3 covers 14 residues. The CDR3 region is CSAVPGGQGISYTF. Written as DNA, the CDR3 is TGCAGCGCCGTACCCGGGGGACAGGGGATTAGCTACACCTTC. The variable domain in full, completed from reference TRBV29-1 and TRBJ1-2, reads SAVISQKPSRDICQRGTSLTIQCQVDSQVTMMFWYRQQPGQSLTLIATANQGSEATYESGFVIDKFPISRPNLTFSTLTVSNMSPEDSSIYLCSAVPGGQGISYTFGSGTRLTVV.

CDR3 coding DNA: TGTGCCAGCAGCTTCAGACAGGGGGCATCGGACGAGCAGTACTTC. It codes for CASSFRQGASDEQYF. The gene calls are TRBV7-2 and TRBJ2-7, with 10 nucleotides matching TRBD1. Germline V lookup: CDR1 SGHTA, CDR2 FQGNSA. CDR3 length equals 15 residues. Losses at the gene ends were 3 bases for V and 5 bases for J; bases not matched to a gene: 7.

The chain has TRBV28 and TRBJ1-4; weak D call: TRBD1 (6 bases). Germline-derived CDR1 and CDR2 are MDHEN and SYDVKM. Trimming pared 1 base from V and 7 bases from J, leaving 13 bases between. The CDR3 covers 15 residues. CDR3 residues: CASSLLGGRGEKLFF. As DNA, the CDR3 is TGTGCCAGCAGTTTATTAGGGGGGAGGGGTGAAAAACTGTTTTTT.

This sequence joins TRBV15 and TRBJ2-5; 9 nucleotides align to TRBD1. J lost 2 bases, V lost 0 bases, and 10 bases had no gene match. The germline gives CDR1 LNHNV, CDR2 YYDKDF (reference sequence). The CDR3 is 18 amino acids. CDR3 residues: CATSRDFYRTGVQETQYF. The CDR3 coding sequence is TGTGCCACCAGCAGAGATTTCTATCGGACAGGGGTACAAGAGACCCAGTACTTC.

CDR3 coding DNA: TGTGCCAGCAGTCCAGCCTCTATCGCGTCTAGCGCTAGCACAGATACGCAGTATTTT. This encodes CASSPASIASSASTDTQYF. J is TRBJ2-3 and V is TRBV27; weak D call: TRBD2 (6 bases). The CDR3 is made up of 19 amino acids. Germline V lookup: CDR1 MNHEY, CDR2 SMNVEV (reference sequence). The germline V and J ends were trimmed by 5 bases and 0 bases, with 24 bases remaining between them.

The V gene is TRBV10-3, the J gene TRBJ1-2, with D possibly matching TRBD1 (5 bases). The CDR3 spans 13 residues. V lost 0 bases, J lost 8 bases, and 10 bases lay in between. CDR1 is ENHRY, CDR2 SYGVKD, per germline. The CDR3 is CAISESKGPGYTF. The CDR3 DNA follows: TGTGCCATCAGTGAGTCAAAGGGGCCAGGCTACACCTTC.

The chain employs TRBV7-8 and TRBJ1-5; TRBD1 might be the D (5 bases). Trimming left V 4 bases short and J 2 bases short, with 15 bases between. This CDR3 is built from 16 residues. The germline V gene encodes CDR1 SGHVS and CDR2 FQNEAQ. The CDR3 DNA follows: TGTGCCAGCAGCTCGGAACGGGTAGGGGGCAATCAGCCCCAGCATTTT. Amino acid sequence: CASSSERVGGNQPQHF. Full variable domain (remainder filled in from reference TRBV7-8 and TRBJ1-5): GAGVSQSPRYKVAKRGQDVALRCDPISGHVSLFWYQQALGQGPEFLTYFQNEAQLDKSGLPSDRFFAERPEGSVSTLKIQRTQQEDSAVYLCASSSERVGGNQPQHFGDGTRLSIL.

Here the CDR3 DNA reads TGCGCCAGCAGCTTGGAGCCTAGCGGGGGTCCAGATACGCAGTATTTT. Translated, it gives CASSLEPSGGPDTQYF. The J gene is TRBJ2-3, the V gene TRBV5-1; 10 nucleotides agree with TRBD2. After removal of 0 bases from V and 4 bases from J, the junction contained 5 bases not matched to a gene. The CDR3 contains 16 residues. The germline V gene encodes CDR1 SGHRS and CDR2 YFSETQ.

The chain is built from TRBV29-1 and TRBJ2-7; 13 positions match TRBD2. Germline V gene lookup returns CDR1 SQVTM and CDR2 ANQGSEA. The V segment lost 0 bases and the J segment 6 bases; nucleotides outside the gene matches: 2. This CDR3 has 14 amino acids. CDR3 sequence (DNA): TGCAGCGTTGAAGAGCGACTAGCGGGAGGCGAGCAGTACTTC. Translating gives CSVEERLAGGEQYF.

CDR3 amino acids: CASSLSGGGGSNTEAFF. The DNA of the CDR3 is TGTGCCAGCAGCTTAAGTGGAGGGGGCGGGTCGAACACTGAAGCTTTCTTT. The chain couples TRBV7-3 to TRBJ1-1; 7 bases are a match to TRBD1. This CDR3 is 17 amino acids long. Germline CDR1 is SGHTA and CDR2 is FQGTGA. The trim removed 1 base at V and 1 base at J, leaving 9 bases unmatched.

This clone was observed a few times. The chain joins TRBV29-1 to TRBJ2-2; the D is unclear. This CDR3 has 17 amino acids. Germline V gene data show CDR1 as SQVTM and CDR2 as ANQGSEA. The V gene lost 5 bases and the J gene lost 0 bases, with 19 bases spanning the gap. CDR3 sequence: CSVIGVVDGANTGELFF. The CDR3 nucleotides read TGCAGCGTTATTGGAGTTGTAGACGGAGCGAACACCGGGGAGCTGTTTTTT.

This chain links TRBV27 with TRBJ2-7, with 8 positions matching TRBD2. V shed 5 bases and J 2 bases; nucleotides not matched to a gene: 5. The CDR3 length is 14 residues. Per germline, CDR1 MNHEY and CDR2 SMNVEV (reference sequence). The CDR3 sequence is CASSPTSATYEQYF. In nucleotides, the CDR3 is TGTGCCAGCAGTCCGACTAGCGCTACCTACGAGCAGTACTTC.

The chain has TRBV30 and TRBJ2-7, with TRBD1 identical over 11 bases. Germline CDR1 is GTSNPN and CDR2 is SVGIG (reference sequence). The CDR3 sequence is 15 residues long. V lost 1 base and J lost 3; bases outside the gene matches: 5. The CDR3: CAWSASGTGGYEQYF. DNA of the CDR3: TGTGCCTGGAGTGCCTCCGGGACAGGGGGCTACGAGCAGTACTTC.

The rearrangement joins TRBV4-1 to TRBJ2-6, with TRBD2 identical over 12 bases. CDR3 length: 21 amino acids. Germline CDR1 is MGHRA and CDR2 is YSYEKL. V shed 2 bases and J 0 bases; nucleotides not matched to a gene: 11. Here the CDR3 reads CASSQTPTSGGLLSGANVLTF. CDR3 coding DNA: TGCGCCAGCAGCCAAACTCCCACTAGCGGGGGGCTCCTCTCTGGGGCCAACGTCCTGACTTTC.

The chain joins TRBV5-5 to TRBJ2-5; D remains unclear. Trimming stripped 4 bases from V and 2 bases from J, with 6 bases between. The CDR3 has 12 amino acids. The germline V gene encodes CDR1 SGHKS and CDR2 YYEKEE (reference sequence). In nucleotides, the CDR3 is TGTGCCAGCAGCATACGGCAAGAGACCCAGTACTTC. This translates into CASSIRQETQYF.

The genes are TRBV29-1 and TRBJ2-1; D is possibly TRBD2 (6 bases). Germline-derived CDR1 and CDR2 are SQVTM and ANQGSEA. The V gene lost 5 bases and the J gene lost 7 bases, with 18 bases spanning the gap. The CDR3 length is 14 residues. Here the CDR3 reads CSVSLAGLWNEQFF. The CDR3 bases are TGCAGCGTTTCACTGGCGGGGCTCTGGAATGAGCAGTTCTTC.

The gene calls are TRBV4-2 and TRBJ2-3; D perhaps matches TRBD1 (5 bases). The V gene's germline CDR1 is LGHNA and CDR2 YNFKEQ. The CDR3 is 19 amino acids. Trimming pared 1 base from V and 0 bases from J, leaving 20 bases between. CDR3 nucleotide sequence: TGTGCCAGCAGCCAAGTTAGGGGTCCACCTGTGAGTAGCACAGATACGCAGTATTTT. Translation gives CASSQVRGPPVSSTDTQYF.

This clone was recorded a few times. The same CDR3 arises from other DNA sequences in this sample as well. CDR3 amino acids: CASSLRGYEQYF. In DNA form, the CDR3 reads TGTGCCAGCAGCTTAAGGGGGTACGAGCAGTACTTC. The gene calls are TRBV5-6 and TRBJ2-7, with D possibly TRBD1 on 6 matching bases. V lost 2 bases and J lost 4, with 7 bases in between. Germline CDR1 and CDR2: SGHDT and YYEEEE. This CDR3 has 12 amino acids.

The chain couples TRBV30 to TRBJ1-1; the D is unclear. CDR1 is GTSNPN and CDR2 is SVGIG in the germline V gene (reference sequence). Trimming cost V 8 bases and J 1 base, with 14 bases left between them. The CDR3 spans 13 residues. In nucleotides, the CDR3 is TGTGCCGGAACCCTTTGGGCGAACACTGAAGCTTTCTTT. This codes for CAGTLWANTEAFF.

The CDR3 coding sequence is TGTGCCAGCAGCCAAGATCTAGCGGGTGCCTACGAGCAGTACTTC. Amino acid sequence: CASSQDLAGAYEQYF. The chain employs TRBV4-2 and TRBJ2-7; 8 bases are a match to TRBD2. Per germline, CDR1 LGHNA and CDR2 YNFKEQ. V shed 0 bases, J shed 2 bases, and the junction held 3 bases outside the gene matches. CDR3 length: 15 residues.

The rearrangement joins TRBV7-7 to TRBJ2-2; D call uncertain. The CDR3 sequence is 14 residues long. Germline loops: CDR1 SSHAT, CDR2 FNYEAQ (reference sequence). Trimming removed 2 bases at V and 6 bases at J, with 10 bases between. The CDR3 DNA reads as TGTGCCAGCAGCTTAAACAGTGGATCCGGGGAGCTGTTTTTT. Encoded protein: CASSLNSGSGELFF.